This T cell receptor beta chain was captured in a study of beta chain features in type 1 diabetes. Study-wide background: The number of sorted cells examined across all samples was some 99,000,000. Findings and caveats of the study: HLA influence on TCRB rearrangement stayed unresolved here. VDJ junctions from type 1 diabetes patients carried fewer insertions and larger deletions.

The V gene lost 3 bases and the J gene lost 8 bases, with 11 bases spanning the gap. CDR3 length: 13 amino acids. Germline V CDR1 and CDR2: ENHRY, SYGVKD. Stem cell-like memory, regulatory, central memory and naive CD4+ cells were sorted via CD45RO/CCR7/CD25/CD127/CD95/CD27. Every bit of the isolated RNA underwent reverse transcription, so sequencing read expressed TCRB transcripts. Profiled with immunoSEQ multiplex PCR; TCRdb holds only in-frame clones, not every one. In the table there are about 9,200 clones, approximately 80% of which are singletons. This clone was seen a few times. What it binds is not known.

Sequencing was done on a sample of Tregs from blood. The chain is built from TRBV10-3 and TRBJ1-3; D possibly corresponds to TRBD1 (5 bases). This receptor was identified in a woman between 18 and 30 years old in good health. The CDR3, as DNA: TGTGCCATCAGTGACAGGGAAAGGGACACCATATATTTT. The encoded protein is CAISDRERDTIYF.